This entry lists 11 T cell receptor beta chains sequenced from one sample in a study of blood T cell repertoires in COVID-19. Some clones are missing from TCRdb's copy, which holds only in-frame ones; the method was immunoSEQ multiplex PCR. The sample has 210,000 or so clones; roughly nine tenths are singletons. What was sequenced was peripheral blood. Receptors originate from a woman aged 18-29 years who had recovered from COVID-19.

V and J are TRBV2 and TRBJ2-7, with TRBD1 as a possible D gene (6 bases). The CDR3 spans 13 residues. Trimming shortened V by 6 bases and J by 2 bases, and 11 bases separated the two germline ends. Germline V CDR1 and CDR2: SNHLY, FYNNEI. CDR3 sequence: CASRRTETYEQYF. CDR3 sequence (DNA): TGTGCCAGCAGGAGGACAGAAACCTACGAGCAGTACTTC. The variable domain in full, with the rest retrieved from reference TRBV2 and TRBJ2-7, is EPEVTQTPSHQVTQMGQEVILRCVPISNHLYFYWYRQILGQKVEFLVSFYNNEISEKSEIFDDQFSVERPDGSNFTLKIRSTKLEDSAMYFCASRRTETYEQYFGPGTRLTVT.

V usage is TRBV18 and J usage is TRBJ1-4; no firm D call. Trimming removed 2 bases at V and 3 bases at J, with 4 bases between. The CDR3 spans 13 residues. In germline, CDR1 is KGHSH, CDR2 LQKENI. The DNA of the CDR3 is TGTGCCAGCTCACCAGGGCCTAATGAAAAACTGTTTTTT. Translating gives CASSPGPNEKLFF.

The J gene is TRBJ2-7, the V gene TRBV7-3, with TRBD1 identical over 10 bases. Germline V gene sequence: CDR1 SGHTA, CDR2 FQGTGA. The CDR3 sequence is 15 residues long. Trimming removed 5 bases from V and 2 bases from J; junction bases left unmatched: 6. CDR3 sequence: CASSRTGTGAYEQYF. In DNA form, the CDR3 reads TGTGCCAGCAGCCGGACCGGGACAGGGGCCTACGAGCAGTACTTC.

The chain employs TRBV9 and TRBJ2-7, with TRBD1 matching 8 bases. This CDR3 contains 12 residues. After removal of 4 bases from V and 8 bases from J, the junction contained 5 bases not matched to a gene. The germline CDR1 and CDR2 sequences are SGDLS and YYNGEE. This chain's CDR3 is CASSPTGGQQYF. CDR3 bases: TGTGCCAGCAGCCCCACAGGGGGTCAGCAGTACTTC.

The gene calls are TRBV12-5 and TRBJ1-1, with D maybe TRBD1 (6 bases). The V gene's germline CDR1 is LGHNT and CDR2 FRNRAP. This CDR3 is 11 amino acids long. V lost 5 bases and J 10 bases, leaving 11 bases between the germline ends. CDR3 bases: TGTGCTAGTGGTACCGGACAGATAGCTTTCTTT. It codes for CASGTGQIAFF. The full variable domain, completed using reference TRBV12-5 and TRBJ1-1, is DARVTQTPRHKVTEMGQEVTMRCQPILGHNTVFWYRQTMMQGLELLAYFRNRAPLDDSGMPKDRFSAEMPDATLATLKIQPSEPRDSAVYFCASGTGQIAFFGQGTRLTVV.

The V gene is TRBV4-3, the J gene TRBJ2-1; D is perhaps TRBD1 (6 bases). Germline lookup yields CDR1 LGHNA and CDR2 YSLEER. The V end was cut by 1 base, the J end by 9 bases, with 19 bases between. This CDR3 spans 16 amino acids. The CDR3 sequence: CASSQAPAGTGTEQFF. CDR3 DNA: TGCGCCAGCAGCCAAGCCCCGGCTGGAACAGGGACTGAGCAGTTCTTC.

V usage is TRBV4-1 and J usage is TRBJ2-1, with 8 bases fitting TRBD1. The CDR3 totals 16 residues. V dropped 4 bases and J dropped 7; count of bases not matched to a gene: 12. The germline V gene has CDR1 MGHRA and CDR2 YSYEKL. The CDR3 coding sequence is TGCGCCAGCAGCCGCCCGGGACAGGCCCGTTGGAATGAGCAGTTCTTC. It yields the protein CASSRPGQARWNEQFF.

The chain employs TRBV6-5 and TRBJ1-5; TRBD1 aligns across 8 bases. In germline, CDR1 is MNHEY, CDR2 SVGAGI. The junction had 1 base not matched to a gene; V was cut back by 2 bases and J by 1 base. This CDR3 spans 15 amino acids. CDR3 coding DNA: TGTGCCAGCAGTTACACAGGGGGAAGCAATCAGCCCCAGCATTTT. It codes for CASSYTGGSNQPQHF.

This clone was seen a handful of times. The CDR3 is CASSEQGPPEQYF. The CDR3 nucleotides read TGTGCCAGCAGCGAACAGGGGCCTCCAGAGCAGTACTTC. The V and J genes are TRBV28 and TRBJ2-7, with 7 bases fitting TRBD1. Trimming removed 6 bases from V and 7 bases from J; junction bases left unmatched: 9. The germline CDR1 and CDR2 sequences are MDHEN and SYDVKM. CDR3 size: 13 residues.

The chain employs TRBV7-8 and TRBJ1-2, with TRBD1 matching over 9 bases. V shed 5 bases and J 7 bases; nucleotides not matched to a gene: 8. Germline V CDR1 and CDR2: SGHVS, FQNEAQ. This CDR3 is 14 amino acids long. The CDR3 DNA follows: TGTGCCAGCAGCAGATCGGACAGGGGAACTGGCTACACCTTC. Translated: CASSRSDRGTGYTF.

Concerning this clone itself: A junction end diverges from the germline sequence, so it may reflect a read error. This chain uses TRBV14 with TRBJ2-7; D may be TRBD2 (6 bases). This CDR3 has 14 residues. Germline lookup yields CDR1 SGHDN and CDR2 FVKESK. The CDR3 DNA sequence: TGTGCCAGCAGCCAAGACGGACTTTACCTCCGCGGGAACTTC. This sequence encodes CASSQDGLYLRGNF. Drawing the rest from reference TRBV14 and TRBJ2-7, the complete variable domain is EAGVTQFPSHSVIEKGQTVTLRCDPISGHDNLYWYRRVMGKEIKFLLHFVKESKQDESGMPNNRFLAERTGGTYSTLKVQPAELEDSGVYFCASSQDGLYLRGNFGPGTRLTVT.